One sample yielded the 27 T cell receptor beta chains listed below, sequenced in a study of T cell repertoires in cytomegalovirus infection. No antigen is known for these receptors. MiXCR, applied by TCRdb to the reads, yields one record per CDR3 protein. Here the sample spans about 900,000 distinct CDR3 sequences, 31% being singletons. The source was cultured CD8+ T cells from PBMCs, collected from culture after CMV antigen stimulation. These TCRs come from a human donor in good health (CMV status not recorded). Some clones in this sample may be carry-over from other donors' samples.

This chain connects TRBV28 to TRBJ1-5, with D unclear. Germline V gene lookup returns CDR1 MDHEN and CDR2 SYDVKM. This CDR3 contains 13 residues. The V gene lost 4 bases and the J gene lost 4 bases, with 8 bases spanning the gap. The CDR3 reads CASSSRPNQPQHF. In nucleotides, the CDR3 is TGTGCCAGCAGTTCGCGGCCTAATCAGCCCCAGCATTTT. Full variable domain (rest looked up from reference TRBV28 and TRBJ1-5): DVKVTQSSRYLVKRTGEKVFLECVQDMDHENMFWYRQDPGLGLRLIYFSYDVKMKEKGDIPEGYSVSREKKERFSLILESASTNQTSMYLCASSSRPNQPQHFGDGTRLSIL.

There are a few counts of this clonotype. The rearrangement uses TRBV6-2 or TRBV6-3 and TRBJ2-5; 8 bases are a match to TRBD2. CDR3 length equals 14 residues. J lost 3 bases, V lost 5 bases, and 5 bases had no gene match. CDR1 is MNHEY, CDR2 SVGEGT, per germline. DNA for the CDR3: TGTGCCAGCAGTCCTACTAGCGGAAAAGAGACCCAGTACTTC. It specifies CASSPTSGKETQYF.

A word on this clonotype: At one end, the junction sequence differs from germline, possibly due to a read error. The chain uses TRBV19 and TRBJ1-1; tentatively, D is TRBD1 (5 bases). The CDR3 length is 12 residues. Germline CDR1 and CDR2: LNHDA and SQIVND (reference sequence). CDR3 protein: CVSEDSRIEAFF. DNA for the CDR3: TGTGTCAGTGAAGACAGCAGAATAGAAGCTTTCTTT.

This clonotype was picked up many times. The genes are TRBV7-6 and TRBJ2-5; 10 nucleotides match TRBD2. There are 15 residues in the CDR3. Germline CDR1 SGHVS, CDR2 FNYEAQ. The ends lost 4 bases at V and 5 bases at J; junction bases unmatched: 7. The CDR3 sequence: CASSWSGGASETQYF. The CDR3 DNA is TGTGCCAGCAGCTGGAGCGGGGGGGCCAGCGAGACCCAGTACTTC.

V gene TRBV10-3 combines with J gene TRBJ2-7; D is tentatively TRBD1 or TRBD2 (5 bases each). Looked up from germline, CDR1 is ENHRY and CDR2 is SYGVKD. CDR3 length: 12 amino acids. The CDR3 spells CASAGTLYEQYV. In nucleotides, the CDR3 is TGTGCGTCCGCAGGGACCCTCTACGAGCAGTACGTC.

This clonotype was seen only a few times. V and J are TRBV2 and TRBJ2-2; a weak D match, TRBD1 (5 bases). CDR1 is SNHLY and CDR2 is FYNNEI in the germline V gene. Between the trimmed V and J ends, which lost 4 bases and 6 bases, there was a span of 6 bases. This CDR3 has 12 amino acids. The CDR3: CASSARAGELFF. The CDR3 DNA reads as TGTGCCAGCAGTGCCAGGGCCGGGGAGCTGTTTTTT.

In nucleotides, the CDR3 is TGTGCCATCAGTGAGGCCTGGGGGGTAGCCAAAAACATTCAGTACTTC. Its translation: CAISEAWGVAKNIQYF. The chain uses TRBV10-3 and TRBJ2-4, with D possibly matching TRBD2 (6 bases). CDR3 size: 16 residues. Trimming shortened V by 2 bases and J by 0 bases, and 11 bases separated the two germline ends. Germline CDR1 ENHRY, CDR2 SYGVKD.

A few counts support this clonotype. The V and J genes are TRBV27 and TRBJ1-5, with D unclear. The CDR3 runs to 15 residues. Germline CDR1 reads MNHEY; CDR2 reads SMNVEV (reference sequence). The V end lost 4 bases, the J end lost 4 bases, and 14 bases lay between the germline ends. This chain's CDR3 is CASSSSPWGNQPQHF. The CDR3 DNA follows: TGTGCCAGCAGTTCCTCCCCTTGGGGAAATCAGCCCCAGCATTTT.

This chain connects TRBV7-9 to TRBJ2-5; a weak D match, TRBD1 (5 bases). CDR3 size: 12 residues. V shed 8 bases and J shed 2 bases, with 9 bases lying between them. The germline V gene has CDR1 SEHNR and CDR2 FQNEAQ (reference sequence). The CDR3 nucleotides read TGTGCCAGCGGGGCAGCTCAAGAGACCCAGTACTTC. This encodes CASGAAQETQYF.

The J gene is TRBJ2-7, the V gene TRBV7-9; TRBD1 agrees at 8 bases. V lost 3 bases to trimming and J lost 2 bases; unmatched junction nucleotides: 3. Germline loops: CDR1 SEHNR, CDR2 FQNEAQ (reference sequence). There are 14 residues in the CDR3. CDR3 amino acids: CASSFRGRPYEQYF. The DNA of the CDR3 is TGTGCCAGCAGCTTCAGGGGGCGCCCCTACGAGCAGTACTTC.

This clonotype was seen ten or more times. The CDR3: CASSLASYREGNQETQYF. The CDR3 DNA sequence: TGTGCCAGCAGCTTAGCCTCGTACAGGGAAGGCAATCAAGAGACCCAGTACTTC. This chain uses TRBV7-8 with TRBJ2-5, with a tentative D call TRBD1 (6 bases). Germline values: CDR1 SGHVS, CDR2 FQNEAQ. V was cut by 0 bases and J by 2 bases, with 19 bases left in between. This CDR3 region has 18 residues.

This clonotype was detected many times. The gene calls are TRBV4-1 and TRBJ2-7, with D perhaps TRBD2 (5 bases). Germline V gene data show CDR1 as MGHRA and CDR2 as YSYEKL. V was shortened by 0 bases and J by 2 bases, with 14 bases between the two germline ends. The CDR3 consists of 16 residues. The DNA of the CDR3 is TGCGCCAGCAGCCAAGAAGGGATCCAGAGGGCCTACGAGCAGTACTTC. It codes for CASSQEGIQRAYEQYF.

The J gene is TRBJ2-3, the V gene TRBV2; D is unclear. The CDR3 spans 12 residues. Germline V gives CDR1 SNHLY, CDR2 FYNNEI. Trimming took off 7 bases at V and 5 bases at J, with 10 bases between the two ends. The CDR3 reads CASIDEGDTQYF. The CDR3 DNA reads TGTGCCAGCATCGACGAAGGAGATACGCAGTATTTT.

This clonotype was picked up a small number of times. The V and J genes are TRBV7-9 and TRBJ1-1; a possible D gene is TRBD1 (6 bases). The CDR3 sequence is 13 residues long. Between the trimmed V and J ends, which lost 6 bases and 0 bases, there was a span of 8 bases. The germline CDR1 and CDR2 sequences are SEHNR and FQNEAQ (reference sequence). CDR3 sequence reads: CASSWDMNTEAFF. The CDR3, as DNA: TGTGCCAGCAGTTGGGACATGAACACTGAAGCTTTCTTT. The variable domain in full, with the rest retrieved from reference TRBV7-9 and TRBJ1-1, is DTGVSQNPRHKITKRGQNVTFRCDPISEHNRLYWYRQTLGQGPEFLTYFQNEAQLEKSRLLSDRFSAERPKGSFSTLEIQRTEQGDSAMYLCASSWDMNTEAFFGQGTRLTVV.

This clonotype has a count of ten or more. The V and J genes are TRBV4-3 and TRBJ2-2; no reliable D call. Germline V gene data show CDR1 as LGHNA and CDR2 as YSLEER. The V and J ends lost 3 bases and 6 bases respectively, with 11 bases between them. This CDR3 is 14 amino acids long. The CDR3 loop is CASSHREPPGELFF. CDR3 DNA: TGCGCCAGCAGCCACCGAGAACCCCCCGGGGAGCTGTTTTTT.

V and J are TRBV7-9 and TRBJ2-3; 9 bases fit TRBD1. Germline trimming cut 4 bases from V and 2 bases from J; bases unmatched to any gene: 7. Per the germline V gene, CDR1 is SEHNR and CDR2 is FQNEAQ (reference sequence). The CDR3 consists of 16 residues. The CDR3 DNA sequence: TGTGCCAGCAGCTGGGGGACAGGGAGGGACACAGATACGCAGTATTTT. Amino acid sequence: CASSWGTGRDTDTQYF.

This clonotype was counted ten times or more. The CDR3 DNA is TGCGCCAGCAGATACAGCTCCAGGGGGACCTTCGTCGGAGGTGAAGCTTTCTTT. Its protein is CASRYSSRGTFVGGEAFF. The genes are TRBV4-1 and TRBJ1-1; TRBD1 agrees at 7 bases. The CDR3 is 18 amino acids. The trim removed 6 bases at V and 7 bases at J, leaving 23 bases unmatched. CDR1 is MGHRA, CDR2 YSYEKL, per germline.

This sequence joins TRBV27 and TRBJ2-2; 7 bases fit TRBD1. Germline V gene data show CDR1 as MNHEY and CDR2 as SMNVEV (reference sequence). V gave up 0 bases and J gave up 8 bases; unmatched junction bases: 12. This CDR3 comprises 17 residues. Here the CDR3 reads CASSLSIYRRTGGELFF. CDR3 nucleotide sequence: TGTGCCAGCAGTTTATCGATCTACAGGAGGACAGGAGGGGAGCTGTTTTTT.

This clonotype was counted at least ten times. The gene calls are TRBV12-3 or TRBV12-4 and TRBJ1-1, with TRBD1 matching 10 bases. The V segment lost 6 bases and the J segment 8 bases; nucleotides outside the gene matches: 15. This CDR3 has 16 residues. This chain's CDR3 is CASRTGTGVFGQEAFF. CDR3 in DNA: TGTGCCAGCAGAACCGGGACAGGGGTATTCGGGCAAGAAGCTTTCTTT.

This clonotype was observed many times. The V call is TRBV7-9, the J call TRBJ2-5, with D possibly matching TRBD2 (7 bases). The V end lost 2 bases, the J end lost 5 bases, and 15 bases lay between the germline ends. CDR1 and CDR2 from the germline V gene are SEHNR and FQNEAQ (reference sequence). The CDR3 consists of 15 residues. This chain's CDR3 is CASSLRAGADETQYF. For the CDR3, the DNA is TGTGCCAGCAGCTTACGCGCGGGGGCGGATGAGACCCAGTACTTC.

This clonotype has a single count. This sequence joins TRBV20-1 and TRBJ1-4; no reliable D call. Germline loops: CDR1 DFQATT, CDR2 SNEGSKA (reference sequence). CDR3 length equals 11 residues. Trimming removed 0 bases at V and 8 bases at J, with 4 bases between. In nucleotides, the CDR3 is TGCAGTGCTAGAGAGGGCGAAAAACTGTTTTTT. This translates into CSAREGEKLFF.

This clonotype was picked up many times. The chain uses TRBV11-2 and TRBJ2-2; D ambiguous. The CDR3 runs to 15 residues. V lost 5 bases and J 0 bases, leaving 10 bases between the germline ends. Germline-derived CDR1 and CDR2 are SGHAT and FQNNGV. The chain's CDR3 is CASSNLIANTGELFF. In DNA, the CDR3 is TGTGCCAGCAGCAATCTCATCGCGAACACCGGGGAGCTGTTTTTT.

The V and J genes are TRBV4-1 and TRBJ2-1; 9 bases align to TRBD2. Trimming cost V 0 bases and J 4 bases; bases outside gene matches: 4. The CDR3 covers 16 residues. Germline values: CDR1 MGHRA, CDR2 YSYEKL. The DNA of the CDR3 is TGCGCCAGCAGCCAAGATGCCGCGGGGGGGTACAATGAGCAGTTCTTC. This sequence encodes CASSQDAAGGYNEQFF.

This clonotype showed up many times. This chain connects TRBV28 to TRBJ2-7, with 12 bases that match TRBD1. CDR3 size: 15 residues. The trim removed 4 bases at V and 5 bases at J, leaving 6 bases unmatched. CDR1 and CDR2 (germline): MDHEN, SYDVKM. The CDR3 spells CASSSSGTGGHEQYV. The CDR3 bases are TGTGCCAGCAGTTCTTCCGGGACAGGGGGCCACGAGCAGTACGTC.

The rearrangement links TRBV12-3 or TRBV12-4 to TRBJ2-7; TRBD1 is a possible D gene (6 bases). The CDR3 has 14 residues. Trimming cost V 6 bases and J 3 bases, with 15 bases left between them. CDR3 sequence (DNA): TGTGCCAGCAGCCTAACAGGGCGGTTCTACGAGCAGTACTTC. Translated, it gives CASSLTGRFYEQYF.

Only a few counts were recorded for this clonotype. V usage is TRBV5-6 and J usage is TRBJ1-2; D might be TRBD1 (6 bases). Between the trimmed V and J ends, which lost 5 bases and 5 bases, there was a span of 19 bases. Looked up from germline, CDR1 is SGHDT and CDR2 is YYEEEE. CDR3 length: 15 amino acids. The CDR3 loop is CASSSTRGLTYGYTF. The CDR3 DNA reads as TGTGCCAGCAGTTCTACCAGGGGCCTCACGTATGGCTACACCTTC.

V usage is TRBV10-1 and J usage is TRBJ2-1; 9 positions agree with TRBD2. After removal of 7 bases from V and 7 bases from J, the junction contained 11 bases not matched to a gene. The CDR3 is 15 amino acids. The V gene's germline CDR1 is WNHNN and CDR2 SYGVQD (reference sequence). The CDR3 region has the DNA TGCGCCAGCACCCCCAGCGGGGGGCCGGGAAATGAGCAGTTCTTC. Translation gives CASTPSGGPGNEQFF.